Below, 15 T cell receptor beta chains from the same sample are listed, as sequenced in a study of early T cells in non-severe SARS-CoV-2 infection. TCRdb recomputed calls from the 5' RACE reads with MiXCR, one row per CDR3 protein. The data hold 60,000 or so distinct CDR3 sequences, with around 8.6% observed a single time. The source material was whole blood, sampled at baseline. The receptors here all came from an adult who was a healthcare worker with PCR-confirmed SARS-CoV-2 infection or an uninfected control (not recorded which).

The rearrangement uses TRBV9 and TRBJ1-1; unclear D gene. This CDR3 region has 13 residues. Trimming pared 0 bases from V and 6 bases from J, leaving 9 bases between. Germline V gives CDR1 SGDLS, CDR2 YYNGEE. CDR3 sequence: CASSVVGTAEAFF. The CDR3 region has the DNA TGTGCCAGCAGCGTAGTTGGCACAGCTGAAGCTTTCTTT.

This chain connects TRBV6-1 to TRBJ2-3; D ambiguous. Trimming cost V 10 bases and J 1 base, with 15 bases left between them. The CDR3 consists of 14 residues. CDR1 and CDR2 from the germline V gene are MNHNS and SASEGT. The CDR3 reads CATLSLAGTDTQYF. DNA for the CDR3: TGTGCCACCCTCTCTTTGGCGGGCACAGATACGCAGTATTTT.

This clonotype was counted many times. The chain joins TRBV30 to TRBJ1-2, with D uncertain. Trimming pared 2 bases from V and 4 bases from J, leaving 8 bases between. The germline gives CDR1 GTSNPN, CDR2 SVGIG (reference sequence). This CDR3 comprises 12 residues. CDR3 in amino acids: CAWSLLGYGYTF. The CDR3 nucleotides are TGTGCCTGGAGTCTGCTGGGCTATGGCTACACCTTC.

This clonotype was seen more than once but under ten times. The chain couples TRBV9 to TRBJ1-1, with D unresolved. Trimming cost V 0 bases and J 1 base, with 7 bases left between them. This CDR3 is 14 amino acids long. Per germline, CDR1 SGDLS and CDR2 YYNGEE. This CDR3 reads CASSVVSQNTEAFF. As DNA, the CDR3 is TGTGCCAGCAGCGTAGTCTCACAGAACACTGAAGCTTTCTTT.

This clonotype was seen repeatedly, ten times or more. CDR3 sequence (DNA): TGTGCCAGCAGCCCCGCCGGGGGGTCCTACAATGAGCAGTTCTTC. It specifies CASSPAGGSYNEQFF. V gene TRBV11-2 combines with J gene TRBJ2-1; 7 bases line up with TRBD2. The trim removed 5 bases at V and 1 base at J, leaving 5 bases unmatched. The CDR3 has 15 residues. Germline CDR1 SGHAT, CDR2 FQNNGV.

The chain uses TRBV20-1 and TRBJ1-6; 8 bases are a match to TRBD1. From germline, CDR1 is DFQATT and CDR2 SNEGSKA (reference sequence). This CDR3 is 14 amino acids long. The V gene end was trimmed by 6 bases and the J gene end by 3 bases; junction bases not matched to a gene: 4. CDR3: CSASDRDYNSPLHF. The CDR3 DNA follows: TGCAGTGCCTCGGACAGGGACTATAATTCACCCCTCCACTTT.

The chain recombines TRBV4-2 with TRBJ2-5; 8 nucleotides match TRBD2. V lost 4 bases and J lost 5; bases outside the gene matches: 6. This CDR3 is 14 amino acids long. Germline V gene sequence: CDR1 LGHNA, CDR2 YNFKEQ. CDR3: CASSPSGSGETQYF. As DNA, the CDR3 is TGTGCCAGCAGCCCCAGCGGGAGTGGTGAGACCCAGTACTTC.

This clonotype was seen a handful of times. The rearrangement links TRBV5-6 to TRBJ2-2, with unresolved D. V lost 0 bases, J lost 1 base, and 4 bases lay in between. This CDR3 has 14 amino acids. Germline CDR1 is SGHDT and CDR2 is YYEEEE. CDR3 bases: TGTGCCAGCAGCTTGGGACGGAACACCGGGGAGCTGTTTTTT. It encodes CASSLGRNTGELFF.

This clonotype was seen more than once but under ten times. This chain joins TRBV7-8 and TRBJ2-1, with a possible D match to TRBD1 (5 bases). CDR1 and CDR2 from the germline V gene are SGHVS and FQNEAQ. CDR3 length: 17 residues. Trimming removed 1 base at V and 6 bases at J, with 19 bases between. CDR3 sequence: CASSLDPPPRAGNEQFF. The CDR3 region has the DNA TGTGCCAGCAGCTTAGATCCCCCCCCCAGGGCCGGCAATGAGCAGTTCTTC. Filled out from reference TRBV7-8 and TRBJ2-1, the complete variable domain reads GAGVSQSPRYKVAKRGQDVALRCDPISGHVSLFWYQQALGQGPEFLTYFQNEAQLDKSGLPSDRFFAERPEGSVSTLKIQRTQQEDSAVYLCASSLDPPPRAGNEQFFGPGTRLTVL.

This clonotype was found many times. The V call is TRBV11-2, the J call TRBJ2-1, with D maybe TRBD2 (5 bases). This CDR3 has 15 residues. Trimming removed 1 base from V and 6 bases from J, with 13 bases in between. Per germline, CDR1 SGHAT and CDR2 FQNNGV. The CDR3 here is CASSLGGVMGNEQFF. In nucleotides, the CDR3 is TGTGCCAGCAGCTTAGGGGGAGTTATGGGCAATGAGCAGTTCTTC.

This clonotype showed up just a few times. The chain combines TRBV6-6 with TRBJ1-3, with unresolved D. Germline CDR1 and CDR2: MNHNY and SVGAGI (reference sequence). The length of the CDR3 is 15 residues. V lost 1 base, J lost 2 bases, and 9 bases lay in between. The DNA for the CDR3 is TGTGCCAGCAGTTACTTAGGACTGACTGGAAACACCATATATTTT. This gives the protein CASSYLGLTGNTIYF.

Many counts were recorded for this clonotype. This rearrangement joins TRBV7-6 to TRBJ2-3; D perhaps matches TRBD2 (6 bases). The germline V gene encodes CDR1 SGHVS and CDR2 FNYEAQ. The CDR3 is made up of 15 amino acids. V lost 5 bases and J lost 2, with 14 bases in between. CDR3 protein: CASSGLGGFTDTQYF. The CDR3 DNA is TGTGCCAGCAGCGGCTTGGGGGGTTTCACAGATACGCAGTATTTT.

This clonotype was counted between two and nine times. The chain uses TRBV29-1 and TRBJ2-3, with a tentative D call TRBD1 (6 bases). The germline V gene has CDR1 SQVTM and CDR2 ANQGSEA. V was trimmed by 0 bases and J by 0 bases, leaving 13 bases between them. The CDR3 is 16 residues long. This chain's CDR3 is CSVEDWTALSTDTQYF. CDR3 DNA sequence: TGCAGCGTTGAAGACTGGACAGCTCTGAGCACAGATACGCAGTATTTT.

The chain couples TRBV7-9 to TRBJ2-1; 10 nucleotides agree with TRBD2. The CDR3 spans 15 residues. Germline-derived CDR1 and CDR2 are SEHNR and FQNEAQ (reference sequence). The junction had 10 bases not matched to a gene; V was cut back by 7 bases and J by 7 bases. The CDR3 nucleotides read TGTGCCAGCAACCCCGGGACTAGCGCCAATAATGAGCAGTTCTTC. This translates into CASNPGTSANNEQFF.

In this sample, this clonotype turned up many times. The chain employs TRBV9 and TRBJ2-7, with D maybe TRBD2 (5 bases). The germline CDR1 and CDR2 sequences are SGDLS and YYNGEE. The V end was cut by 4 bases, the J end by 3 bases, with 20 bases between. CDR3 size: 16 residues. The chain's CDR3 is CASSPSTSPGSYEQYF. Written as DNA, the CDR3 is TGTGCCAGCAGCCCCTCGACTTCTCCGGGGAGCTACGAGCAGTACTTC. The complete variable domain, with remaining parts taken from reference TRBV9 and TRBJ2-7, reads DSGVTQTPKHLITATGQRVTLRCSPRSGDLSVYWYQQSLDQGLQFLIQYYNGEERAKGNILERFSAQQFPDLHSELNLSSLELGDSALYFCASSPSTSPGSYEQYFGPGTRLTVT.